The present T cell receptor beta chain was sequenced within a study of cytomegalovirus exposure and HLA in healthy donors. The CDR3 covers 14 residues. Trimming removed 0 bases from V and 6 bases from J, with 13 bases in between. In germline, CDR1 is SGHDT, CDR2 YYEEEE. Vbeta (60) and Jbeta (13) primers were used in the PCR. Here immunoSEQ multiplex PCR was the method, and the copy in TCRdb shows in-frame clones only, minus some. Among under 150,000 clones listed, around 80% were seen once. Turning to this clone: Its antigen is unidentified.

Study outcomes and limitations: An analysis that came later showed most CMV-associated TCR beta chains appearing HLA-restricted.

The chain uses TRBV5-6 and TRBJ2-7, with D maybe TRBD2 (5 bases). The sample taken for sequencing was PBMCs. The sequence came from a young man in good health and CMV-seropositive. The CDR3 reads CASSLGGEVREQYF. The CDR3 region has the DNA TGTGCCAGCAGCTTGGGGGGAGAGGTTCGCGAGCAGTACTTC.